Each of the 21 T cell receptor beta chains below was sequenced from the same sample in a study of T cell responses to AZD1222 COVID-19 vaccine. Some clones are missing from TCRdb's copy, which holds only in-frame ones; the method was immunoSEQ multiplex PCR. Among 120,000 to 150,000 clones listed, approximately 91% were seen once. The input for sequencing was peripheral blood, taken 28 days after the second AZD1222 dose. Receptors were obtained from an adult who received the AZD1222 COVID-19 vaccine.

This rearrangement joins TRBV5-1 to TRBJ2-1; D is unclear. The CDR3 spans 12 residues. Germline V gives CDR1 SGHRS, CDR2 YFSETQ. Trimming cost V 0 bases and J 10 bases, with 8 bases left between them. CDR3 DNA sequence: TGCGCCAGCAGCTTGGAGCTCCAAGAGCAGTTCTTC. Protein product: CASSLELQEQFF.

Here the CDR3 reads CASSLDPDRNNSPLHF. CDR3 bases: TGTGCCAGCAGCTTAGATCCGGACAGGAATAATTCACCCCTCCACTTT. V is TRBV11-2 and J is TRBJ1-6; 7 bases align to TRBD1. CDR1 SGHAT and CDR2 FQNNGV come from the germline V gene. This CDR3 is 16 amino acids long. Unmatched junction bases numbered 4, after V lost 0 bases and J lost 5 bases.

The rearrangement links TRBV2 to TRBJ1-4, with D hard to call. Trimming removed 3 bases from V and 8 bases from J, with 10 bases in between. Germline lookup yields CDR1 SNHLY and CDR2 FYNNEI. The CDR3 length is 13 residues. Here the CDR3 DNA reads TGTGCCAGCAGTGAGGATCTGGGGGAAAAACTGTTTTTT. This gives the protein CASSEDLGEKLFF.

This clone appeared a single time. The chain recombines TRBV19 with TRBJ1-1; no clear D. The CDR3 consists of 12 residues. The ends were cut back, 3 bases at V and 3 bases at J, with 5 bases in the middle. Germline CDR1 and CDR2: LNHDA and SQIVND (reference sequence). CDR3 nucleotides: TGTGCCAGTAGTATCCTGGACACTGAAGCTTTCTTT. Its protein is CASSILDTEAFF.

J is TRBJ1-1 and V is TRBV6-5; unclear D gene. Trimming removed 2 bases at V and 8 bases at J, with 12 bases between. The CDR3 length is 13 residues. The germline V gene encodes CDR1 MNHEY and CDR2 SVGAGI. CDR3 loop: CASSYPRTGEAFF. As DNA, the CDR3 is TGTGCCAGCAGTTACCCGAGGACCGGCGAAGCTTTCTTT.

V usage is TRBV2 and J usage is TRBJ2-3; D perhaps matches TRBD2 (7 bases). Deletions cut 6 bases from V and 0 bases from J, with 22 bases between. The length of the CDR3 is 18 residues. Germline-derived CDR1 and CDR2 are SNHLY and FYNNEI. The CDR3 is CASSERSGGPSSTDTQYF. Written as DNA, the CDR3 is TGTGCCAGCAGCGAACGGTCGGGGGGCCCAAGTAGCACAGATACGCAGTATTTT.

The chain couples TRBV7-2 to TRBJ1-3; D not resolved. Germline values: CDR1 SGHTA, CDR2 FQGNSA. The CDR3 is made up of 11 amino acids. V was trimmed by 3 bases and J by 7 bases, leaving 4 bases between them. Here the CDR3 DNA reads TGTGCCAGCAGCTTCGGTAACACCATATATTTT. Translation: CASSFGNTIYF.

The chain carries TRBV2 and TRBJ1-2, with unresolved D. There are 14 residues in the CDR3. Per germline, CDR1 SNHLY and CDR2 FYNNEI. Between the trimmed V and J ends, which lost 1 base and 4 bases, there was a span of 10 bases. CDR3 loop: CASSEGTDGYGYTF. As DNA, the CDR3 is TGTGCCAGCAGTGAAGGTACGGACGGCTATGGCTACACCTTC.

The V call is TRBV5-1, the J call TRBJ2-2; 9 bases line up with TRBD1. The CDR3 extends over 15 amino acids. V was pared by 1 base and J by 7 bases, with 5 bases of the junction left unmatched. CDR1 SGHRS and CDR2 YFSETQ come from the germline V gene. CDR3 in amino acids: CASSLSQGADGELFF. The CDR3 DNA reads TGCGCCAGCAGCTTGTCACAGGGGGCGGACGGGGAGCTGTTTTTT.

The rearrangement uses TRBV7-2 and TRBJ1-2; D is unclear. The V end was cut by 4 bases, the J end by 6 bases, with 18 bases between. This CDR3 spans 15 amino acids. Per germline, CDR1 SGHTA and CDR2 FQGNSA. CDR3 protein: CASSSERRAVHGYTF. The CDR3 DNA reads TGTGCCAGCAGCTCCGAGCGGAGGGCAGTGCATGGCTACACCTTC.

This clone came up once. The rearrangement uses TRBV18 and TRBJ2-7; TRBD1 matches at 9 bases. CDR3 size: 14 residues. Trimming at V came to 3 bases and at J to 5 bases, leaving 5 bases not matched to a gene. Germline CDR1 is KGHSH and CDR2 is LQKENI. The CDR3 coding sequence is TGTGCCAGCTCACCCCCGGGACAGGGTGACGAGCAGTACTTC. This encodes CASSPPGQGDEQYF.

The rearrangement uses TRBV3-1 (or the pseudogene TRBV3-2) and TRBJ1-2; 8 bases agree with TRBD1. Trimming at V came to 1 base and at J to 4 bases, leaving 2 bases not matched to a gene. Germline V gives CDR1 LGHDT, CDR2 YNNKEL (reference sequence). The CDR3 totals 14 residues. In DNA form, the CDR3 reads TGTGCCAGCAGCCAAGTCGGGACAGGCTATGGCTACACCTTC. Its translation is CASSQVGTGYGYTF.

V is TRBV5-6 and J is TRBJ2-1; 11 bases agree with TRBD2. The CDR3 covers 14 residues. The V gene end was trimmed by 4 bases and the J gene end by 9 bases; junction bases not matched to a gene: 6. The germline gives CDR1 SGHDT, CDR2 YYEEEE. The CDR3 DNA sequence: TGTGCCAGCAGCGTGACTAGCGGGAAAGGTGAGCAGTTCTTC. Encoded protein: CASSVTSGKGEQFF.

The V and J genes are TRBV3-1 (or the pseudogene TRBV3-2) and TRBJ2-4, with a tentative D call TRBD2 (6 bases). Germline V gene sequence: CDR1 LGHDT, CDR2 YNNKEL (reference sequence). Trimming left V 1 base short and J 0 bases short, with 25 bases between. The CDR3 contains 21 residues. CDR3 loop: CASSQGRDVRPHRLAKNIQYF. The CDR3 DNA sequence: TGTGCCAGCAGCCAAGGGCGGGATGTACGGCCGCACCGCCTAGCCAAAAACATTCAGTACTTC.

This clone was seen more than once but under ten times. CDR3 bases: TGTGCCAGCAGCCCGACAGCGAACACTGAAGCTTTCTTT. Its translation is CASSPTANTEAFF. V is TRBV7-6 and J is TRBJ1-1, with a weak D call TRBD1 (5 bases). V was shortened by 5 bases and J by 1 base, with 8 bases between the two germline ends. The CDR3 loop spans 13 amino acids. Germline V gene sequence: CDR1 SGHVS, CDR2 FNYEAQ.

The chain employs TRBV6-1 and TRBJ1-2, with unresolved D. Trimming left V 2 bases short and J 6 bases short, with 10 bases between. Germline V gene lookup returns CDR1 MNHNS and CDR2 SASEGT. The CDR3 length is 13 residues. The CDR3 protein is CASSERVADGYTF. The CDR3 DNA reads as TGTGCCAGCAGTGAAAGGGTTGCGGATGGCTACACCTTC.

This chain joins TRBV25-1 and TRBJ2-1; 8 bases agree with TRBD1. The CDR3 consists of 13 residues. The V and J ends lost 6 bases and 7 bases, in that order; junction bases with no gene match: 5. Germline CDR1 MGHDK, CDR2 SYGVNS. The CDR3 sequence is CASRTTGGNEQFF. CDR3 nucleotides: TGTGCCAGCAGGACAACAGGGGGTAATGAGCAGTTCTTC.

The chain links TRBV4-1 to TRBJ1-2; D not certain. CDR1 is MGHRA and CDR2 is YSYEKL in the germline V gene. V was pared by 2 bases and J by 0 bases, with 10 bases between. There are 15 residues in the CDR3. CDR3 sequence (DNA): TGCGCCAGCAGCCAACCGACAAGAGCTAACTATGGCTACACCTTC. Residues: CASSQPTRANYGYTF.

As for this clone: Distinct nucleotide sequences in the sample also encode this CDR3. This rearrangement joins TRBV9 to TRBJ1-1; TRBD1 matches 8 bases. V was pared by 4 bases and J by 2 bases, with 4 bases of the junction left unmatched. The CDR3 is 14 amino acids. Germline V lookup: CDR1 SGDLS, CDR2 YYNGEE. DNA for the CDR3: TGTGCCAGCAGCCCGACAGGGGCTAACACTGAAGCTTTCTTT. The encoded protein is CASSPTGANTEAFF.

The V gene is TRBV2, the J gene TRBJ2-3; no reliable D call. From germline, CDR1 is SNHLY and CDR2 FYNNEI. The CDR3 runs 15 residues. V gave up 8 bases and J gave up 3 bases, with 18 bases separating them. The CDR3 sequence: CASHYRSLGTDTQYF. The CDR3, as DNA: TGTGCCAGCCATTATCGTTCCTTGGGAACAGATACGCAGTATTTT.

This rearrangement joins TRBV3-1 (or the pseudogene TRBV3-2) to TRBJ1-5; 7 positions match TRBD1. Trimming cost V 5 bases and J 3 bases; bases outside gene matches: 7. Germline CDR1 is LGHDT and CDR2 is YNNKEL (reference sequence). The CDR3 length is 15 residues. As DNA, the CDR3 is TGTGCCAGCAGCGCCCGACAGGGCTCCAATCAGCCCCAGCATTTT. It yields the protein CASSARQGSNQPQHF.